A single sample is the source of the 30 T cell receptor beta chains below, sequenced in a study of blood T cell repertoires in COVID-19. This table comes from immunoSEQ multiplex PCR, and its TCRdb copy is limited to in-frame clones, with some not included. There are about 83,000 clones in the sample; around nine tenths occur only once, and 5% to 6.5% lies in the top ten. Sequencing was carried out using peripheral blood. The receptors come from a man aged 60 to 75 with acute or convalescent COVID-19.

CDR3 nucleotide sequence: TGTGCCAGCTCACCACCGTCGGGGTTTAAAGATACGCAGTATTTT. It codes for CASSPPSGFKDTQYF. The chain uses TRBV18 and TRBJ2-3; tentative D call: TRBD2 (5 bases). CDR3 length equals 15 residues. Between the trimmed V and J ends, which lost 0 bases and 5 bases, there was a span of 12 bases. Germline CDR1 is KGHSH and CDR2 is LQKENI.

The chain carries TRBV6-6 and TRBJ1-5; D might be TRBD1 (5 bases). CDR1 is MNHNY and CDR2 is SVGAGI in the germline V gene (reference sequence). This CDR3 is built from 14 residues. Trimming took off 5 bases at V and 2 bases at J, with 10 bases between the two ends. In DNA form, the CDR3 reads TGTGCCAGCAGTCTCGGGGGTGGCAATCAGCCCCAGCATTTT. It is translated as CASSLGGGNQPQHF.

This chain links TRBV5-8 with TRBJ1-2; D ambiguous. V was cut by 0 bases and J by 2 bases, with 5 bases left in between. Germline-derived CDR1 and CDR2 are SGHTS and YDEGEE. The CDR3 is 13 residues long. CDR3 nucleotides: TGTGCCAGCAGCTTGGAGCGGAACTATGGCTACACCTTC. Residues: CASSLERNYGYTF.

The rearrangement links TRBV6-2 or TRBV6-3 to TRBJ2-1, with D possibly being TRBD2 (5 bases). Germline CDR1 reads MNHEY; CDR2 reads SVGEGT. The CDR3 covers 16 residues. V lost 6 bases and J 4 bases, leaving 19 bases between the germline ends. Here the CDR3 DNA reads TGTGCCAGCAGCCTCAAGGCTAGCCCCCCGTACAATGAGCAGTTCTTC. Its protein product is CASSLKASPPYNEQFF.

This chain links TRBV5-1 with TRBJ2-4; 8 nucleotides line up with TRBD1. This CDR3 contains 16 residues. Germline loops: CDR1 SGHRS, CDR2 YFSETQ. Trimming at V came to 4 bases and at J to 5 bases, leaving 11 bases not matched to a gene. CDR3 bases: TGCGCCAGCAGCATCGCAGGAACGACAGGGGAAAACATTCAGTACTTC. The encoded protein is CASSIAGTTGENIQYF.

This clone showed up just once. The CDR3 loop is CAWMAASSSYNEQFF. CDR3 DNA: TGTGCCTGGATGGCCGCTTCTAGCTCCTACAATGAGCAGTTCTTC. The chain carries TRBV30 and TRBJ2-1, with D unresolved. V was cut by 4 bases and J by 0 bases, with 13 bases left in between. Germline V CDR1 and CDR2: GTSNPN, SVGIG (reference sequence). The CDR3 contains 15 residues.

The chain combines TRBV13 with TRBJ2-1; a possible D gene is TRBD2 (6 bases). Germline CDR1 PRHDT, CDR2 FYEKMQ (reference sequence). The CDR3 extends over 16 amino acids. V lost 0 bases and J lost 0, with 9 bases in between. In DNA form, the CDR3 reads TGTGCCAGCAGCTTAGGGTTCGGGGGCTCCTACAATGAGCAGTTCTTC. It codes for CASSLGFGGSYNEQFF.

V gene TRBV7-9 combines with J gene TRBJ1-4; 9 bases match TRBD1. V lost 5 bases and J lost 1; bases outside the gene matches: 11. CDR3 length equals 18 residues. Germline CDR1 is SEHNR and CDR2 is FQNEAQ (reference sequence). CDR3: CASSPGWTGVLTNEKLFF. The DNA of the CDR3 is TGTGCCAGCAGCCCTGGATGGACAGGGGTCTTAACTAATGAAAAACTGTTTTTT.

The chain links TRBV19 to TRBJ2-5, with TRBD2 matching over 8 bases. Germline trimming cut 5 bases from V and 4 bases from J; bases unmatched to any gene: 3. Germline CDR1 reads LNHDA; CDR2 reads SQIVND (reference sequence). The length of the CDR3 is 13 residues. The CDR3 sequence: CASSPREGETQYF. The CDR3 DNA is TGTGCCAGTAGTCCCCGGGAGGGAGAGACCCAGTACTTC.

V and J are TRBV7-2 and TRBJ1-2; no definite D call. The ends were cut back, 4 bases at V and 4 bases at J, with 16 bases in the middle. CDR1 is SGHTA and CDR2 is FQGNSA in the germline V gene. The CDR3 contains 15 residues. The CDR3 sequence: CASSSPRWVGYGYTF. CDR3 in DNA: TGTGCCAGCAGCTCGCCTAGGTGGGTCGGCTATGGCTACACCTTC.

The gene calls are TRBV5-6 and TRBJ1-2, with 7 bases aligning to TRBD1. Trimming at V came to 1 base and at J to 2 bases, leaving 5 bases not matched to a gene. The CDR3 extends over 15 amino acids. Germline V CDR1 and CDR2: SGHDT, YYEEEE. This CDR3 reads CASSLSPTGNYGYTF. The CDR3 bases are TGTGCCAGCAGCTTGTCCCCGACAGGGAACTATGGCTACACCTTC.

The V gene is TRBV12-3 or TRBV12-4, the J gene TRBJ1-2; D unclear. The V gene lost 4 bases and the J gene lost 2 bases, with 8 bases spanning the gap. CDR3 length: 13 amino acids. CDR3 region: CASSSTNNYGYTF. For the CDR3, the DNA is TGTGCCAGCAGTTCGACAAACAACTATGGCTACACCTTC.

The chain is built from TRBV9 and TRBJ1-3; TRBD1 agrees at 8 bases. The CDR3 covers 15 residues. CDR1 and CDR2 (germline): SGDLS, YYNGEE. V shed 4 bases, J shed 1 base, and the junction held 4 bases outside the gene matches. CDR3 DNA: TGTGCCAGCAGCAAGACAGGGGAATCTGGAAACACCATATATTTT. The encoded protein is CASSKTGESGNTIYF.

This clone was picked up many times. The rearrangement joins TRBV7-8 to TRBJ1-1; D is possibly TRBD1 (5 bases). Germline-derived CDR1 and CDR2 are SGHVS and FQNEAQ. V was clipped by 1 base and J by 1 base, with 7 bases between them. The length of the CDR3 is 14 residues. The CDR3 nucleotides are TGTGCCAGCAGCTTAGGCACAGGGAACACTGAAGCTTTCTTT. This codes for CASSLGTGNTEAFF.

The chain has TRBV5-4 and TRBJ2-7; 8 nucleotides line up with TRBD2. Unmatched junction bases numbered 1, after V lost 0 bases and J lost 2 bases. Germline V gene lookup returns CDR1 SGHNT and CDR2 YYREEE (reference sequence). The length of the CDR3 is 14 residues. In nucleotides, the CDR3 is TGTGCCAGCAGCTTGGTCGGGGGGGCCTACGAGCAGTACTTC. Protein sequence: CASSLVGGAYEQYF.

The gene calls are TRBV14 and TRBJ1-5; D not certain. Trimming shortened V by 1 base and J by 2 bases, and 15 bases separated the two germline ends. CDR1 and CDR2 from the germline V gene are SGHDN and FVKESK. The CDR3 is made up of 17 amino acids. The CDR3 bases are TGTGCCAGCAGCCAAGTCTATAGGAGGTACCGCAATCAGCCCCAGCATTTT. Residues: CASSQVYRRYRNQPQHF.

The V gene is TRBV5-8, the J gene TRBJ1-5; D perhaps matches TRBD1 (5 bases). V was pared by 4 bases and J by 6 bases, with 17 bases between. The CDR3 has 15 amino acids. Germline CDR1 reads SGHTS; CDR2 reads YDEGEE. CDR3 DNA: TGTGCCAGCAGCCCCCGGGGGGTTTCGGGTCAGCCCCAGCATTTT. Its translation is CASSPRGVSGQPQHF.

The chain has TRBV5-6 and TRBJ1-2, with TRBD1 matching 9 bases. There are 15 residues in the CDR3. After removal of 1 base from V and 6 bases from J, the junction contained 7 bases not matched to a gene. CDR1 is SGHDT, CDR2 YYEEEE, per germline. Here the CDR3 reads CASSLFPGQGDGYTF. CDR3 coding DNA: TGTGCCAGCAGCTTGTTCCCGGGACAGGGAGATGGCTACACCTTC.

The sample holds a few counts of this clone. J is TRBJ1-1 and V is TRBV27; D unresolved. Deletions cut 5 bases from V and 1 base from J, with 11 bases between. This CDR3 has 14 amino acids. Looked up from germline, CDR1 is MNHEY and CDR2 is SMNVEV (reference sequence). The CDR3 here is CASSLLNRNTEAFF. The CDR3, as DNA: TGTGCCAGCAGTCTCCTAAACAGGAACACTGAAGCTTTCTTT.

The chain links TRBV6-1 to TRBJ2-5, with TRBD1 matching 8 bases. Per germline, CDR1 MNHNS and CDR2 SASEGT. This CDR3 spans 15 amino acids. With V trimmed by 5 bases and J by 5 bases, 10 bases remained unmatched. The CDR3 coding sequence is TGTGCCAGCAGTACACCCGCAGGGGGCGCCGAGACCCAGTACTTC. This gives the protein CASSTPAGGAETQYF.

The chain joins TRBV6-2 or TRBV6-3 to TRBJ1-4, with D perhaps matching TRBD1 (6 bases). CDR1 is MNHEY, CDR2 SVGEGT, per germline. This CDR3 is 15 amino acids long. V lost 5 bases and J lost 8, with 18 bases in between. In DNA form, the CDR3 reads TGTGCCAGCAGTCCCCGGGCAGGGGTTGGCGAAAAACTGTTTTTT. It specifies CASSPRAGVGEKLFF.

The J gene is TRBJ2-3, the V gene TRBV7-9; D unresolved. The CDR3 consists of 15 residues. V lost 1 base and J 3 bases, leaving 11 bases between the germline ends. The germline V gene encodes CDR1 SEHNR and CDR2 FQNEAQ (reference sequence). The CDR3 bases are TGTGCCAGCAGCTTAGGAATGTCGGTAACAGATACGCAGTATTTT. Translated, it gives CASSLGMSVTDTQYF. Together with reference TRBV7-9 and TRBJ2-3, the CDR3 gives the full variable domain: DTGVSQNPRHKITKRGQNVTFRCDPISEHNRLYWYRQTLGQGPEFLTYFQNEAQLEKSRLLSDRFSAERPKGSFSTLEIQRTEQGDSAMYLCASSLGMSVTDTQYFGPGTRLTVL.

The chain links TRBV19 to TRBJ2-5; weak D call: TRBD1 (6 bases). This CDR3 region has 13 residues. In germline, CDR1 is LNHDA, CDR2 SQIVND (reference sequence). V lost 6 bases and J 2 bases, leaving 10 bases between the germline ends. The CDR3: CASSVRGQETQYF. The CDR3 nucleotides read TGTGCCAGTAGCGTCAGGGGTCAAGAGACCCAGTACTTC.

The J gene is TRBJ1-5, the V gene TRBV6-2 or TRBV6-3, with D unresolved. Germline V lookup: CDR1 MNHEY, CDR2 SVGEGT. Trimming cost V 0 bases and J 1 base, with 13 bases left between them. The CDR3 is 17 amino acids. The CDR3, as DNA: TGTGCCAGCAGTTACTCCCAGTCCCGTCAGAGCAATCAGCCCCAGCATTTT. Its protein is CASSYSQSRQSNQPQHF.

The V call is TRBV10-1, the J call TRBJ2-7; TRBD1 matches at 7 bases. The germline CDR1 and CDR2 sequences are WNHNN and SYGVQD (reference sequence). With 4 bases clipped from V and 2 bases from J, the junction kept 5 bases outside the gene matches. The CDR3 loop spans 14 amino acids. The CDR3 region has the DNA TGCGCCAGCAGTGCTTTAGGACAGGCCTACGAGCAGTACTTC. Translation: CASSALGQAYEQYF.

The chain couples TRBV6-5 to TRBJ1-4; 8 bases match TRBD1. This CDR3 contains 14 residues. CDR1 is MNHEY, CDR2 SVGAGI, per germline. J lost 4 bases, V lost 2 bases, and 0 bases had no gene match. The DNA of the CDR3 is TGTGCCAGCAGTTACGGACAGGGTAATGAAAAACTGTTTTTT. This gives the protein CASSYGQGNEKLFF.

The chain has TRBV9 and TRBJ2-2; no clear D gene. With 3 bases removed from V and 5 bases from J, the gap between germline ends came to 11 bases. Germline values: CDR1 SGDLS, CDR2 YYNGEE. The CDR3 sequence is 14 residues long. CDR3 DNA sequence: TGTGCCAGCAGCGCCACGGGTGGGACCGGGGAGCTGTTTTTT. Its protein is CASSATGGTGELFF.

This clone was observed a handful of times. In DNA form, the CDR3 reads TGTGCCAGCAGCGTAGCTCAAGGGGTAGGGGCTGGAAACACCATATATTTT. Amino acids: CASSVAQGVGAGNTIYF. The chain recombines TRBV9 with TRBJ1-3; possible D gene TRBD1, 5 bases. Per germline, CDR1 SGDLS and CDR2 YYNGEE. The CDR3 runs 17 residues. Trimming cost V 0 bases and J 2 bases, with 15 bases left between them.

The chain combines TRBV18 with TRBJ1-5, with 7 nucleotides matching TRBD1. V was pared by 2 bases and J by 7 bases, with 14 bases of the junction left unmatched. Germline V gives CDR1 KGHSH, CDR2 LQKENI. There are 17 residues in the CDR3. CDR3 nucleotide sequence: TGTGCCAGCTCACCAAAAGGGGGCTTGGGATTGGGACAGCCCCAGCATTTT. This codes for CASSPKGGLGLGQPQHF.

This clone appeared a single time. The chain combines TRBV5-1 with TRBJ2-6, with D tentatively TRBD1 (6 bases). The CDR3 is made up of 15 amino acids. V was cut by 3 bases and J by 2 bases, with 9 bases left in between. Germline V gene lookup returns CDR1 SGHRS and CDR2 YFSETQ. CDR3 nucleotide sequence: TGCGCCAGCAGCTCACAGGGAACTGGGGCCAACGTCCTGACTTTC. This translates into CASSSQGTGANVLTF.